What follows describes a single T cell receptor (beta chain). Its antigen is undetermined. The sample originates from a study of cytomegalovirus exposure and HLA in healthy donors. As for the study in general: Roughly 85 million unique TCRs from HLA-typed donors made up an early data release.

PCR amplification relied on 60 Vbeta primers (plus 13 Jbeta primers). Libraries were prepared by immunoSEQ multiplex PCR; TCRdb keeps only in-frame clonotypes and omits some of them. This table has 150,000 to 200,000 clones, 75% to 90% appearing once. General study points: Later analysis indicated greater clonal expansion among HLA-associated TCR beta chains than among equally common other chains. Certain sequence variants were highly shared and formed a cluster, and this cluster was likely a sequencing artifact. Reportedly, fewer N-insertions than the approximately 610-donor mean appeared in an Asian-associated ancestry cluster in a later analysis.

Sequencing input: PBMCs. This receptor was taken from a man aged 40-49 years in good health and CMV-seropositive.

CDR3 protein: CASNPRGNTGELFF. CDR3 nucleotide sequence: TGTGCCAGCAACCCTCGGGGGAACACCGGGGAGCTGTTTTTT. V usage is TRBV9 and J usage is TRBJ2-2; a possible D gene is TRBD2 (5 bases). This CDR3 comprises 14 residues. The V gene's germline CDR1 is SGDLS and CDR2 YYNGEE. The V end lost 6 bases, the J end lost 1 base, and 10 bases lay between the germline ends.